This T cell receptor (beta chain) was profiled in a study of cytomegalovirus exposure and HLA in healthy donors. Study-wide results and limits: No immune exposure information besides CMV serostatus was available. The authors enumerated around 150 TCR beta chains as linked to cytomegalovirus. Several V segments, TRBV6-2 and TRBV6-3 among them, could not be told apart and were dropped. An ancestry cluster, one associated with Asian ancestry, reportedly showed fewer N-insertions than the roughly 700-donor mean in a later analysis.

Details on this clone: Its target is unknown.

13 Jbeta primers and 60 Vbeta primers were used for the PCR. Sequenced by immunoSEQ multiplex PCR; TCRdb stores in-frame clones only, minus some. The repertoire holds 230,000 or so clones, with around 90% as singletons. The CDR3 length is 14 residues. V was clipped by 4 bases and J by 0 bases, with 11 bases between them. Germline V CDR1 and CDR2: SGDLS, YYNGEE. This sequence joins TRBV9 and TRBJ2-7; D possibly corresponds to TRBD2 (6 bases). The receptor's source is a girl aged 2-15 years in good health and CMV-seronegative. Input material: PBMCs. The CDR3 loop is CASSTAGSSYEQYF. CDR3 in DNA: TGTGCCAGCAGCACAGCGGGTAGCTCCTACGAGCAGTACTTC.